This T cell receptor (beta chain) was documented in a study of neurological immune-mediated disorders. On the study more broadly: The 35 or so patients with multiple sclerosis comprised roughly 30 relapsing-remitting cases and 3 secondary progressive cases.

2 million unsorted PBMCs were stored in RNAlater at -80 °C before RNA extraction. CDR1 and CDR2 (germline): SGHRS, YFSETQ. This CDR3 spans 13 amino acids. The ends were cut back, 2 bases at V and 4 bases at J, with 8 bases in the middle. With 10-nucleotide random UMIs, 5'RACE was used to make the cDNA. One entry per CDR3 protein results from TCRdb running MiXCR on the 5' RACE reads. The sample includes tens of thousands of distinct CDR3 sequences, less than 2.5% of them seen just once. Many counts were recorded for this clonotype. The sequenced material came from PBMCs. J is TRBJ2-3 and V is TRBV5-1, with D possibly being TRBD2 (5 bases). The clonotype was recovered from a woman between 45 and 60 years old with multiple sclerosis. DNA for the CDR3: TGCGCCAGCAGCTTCGCCGGGGCAGATACGCAGTATTTT. It translates to CASSFAGADTQYF.